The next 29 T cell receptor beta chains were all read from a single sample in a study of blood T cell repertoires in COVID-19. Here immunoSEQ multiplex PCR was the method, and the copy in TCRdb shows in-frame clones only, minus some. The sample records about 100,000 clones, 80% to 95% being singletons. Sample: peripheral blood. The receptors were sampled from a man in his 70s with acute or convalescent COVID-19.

CDR3 loop: CASSNRGGISEAFF. The CDR3 DNA is TGTGCCAGCAGTAACAGGGGGGGGATCTCTGAAGCTTTCTTT. V is TRBV27 and J is TRBJ1-1; TRBD1 matches 8 bases. With 5 bases clipped from V and 6 bases from J, the junction kept 8 bases outside the gene matches. Germline-derived CDR1 and CDR2 are MNHEY and SMNVEV (reference sequence). CDR3 size: 14 residues.

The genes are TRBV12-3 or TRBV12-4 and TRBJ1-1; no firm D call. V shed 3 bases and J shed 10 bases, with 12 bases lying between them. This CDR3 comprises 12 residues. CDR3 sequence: CASSFSVLRAFF. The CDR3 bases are TGTGCCAGCAGTTTTTCAGTCCTCCGAGCTTTCTTT.

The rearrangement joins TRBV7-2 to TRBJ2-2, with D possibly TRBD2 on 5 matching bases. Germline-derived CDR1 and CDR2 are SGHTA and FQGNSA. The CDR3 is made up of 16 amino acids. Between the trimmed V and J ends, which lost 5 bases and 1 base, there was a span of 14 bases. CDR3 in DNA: TGTGCCAGCAGCGCGTTGGGCGGGCGGAACACCGGGGAGCTGTTTTTT. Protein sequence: CASSALGGRNTGELFF.

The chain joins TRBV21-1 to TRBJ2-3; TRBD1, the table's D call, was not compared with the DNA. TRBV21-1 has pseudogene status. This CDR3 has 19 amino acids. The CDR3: CASSKEGEPGQTSTDTQYF. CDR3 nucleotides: TGTGCCAGCAGCAAAGAGGGTGAACCGGGACAGACAAGCACAGATACGCAGTATTTT.

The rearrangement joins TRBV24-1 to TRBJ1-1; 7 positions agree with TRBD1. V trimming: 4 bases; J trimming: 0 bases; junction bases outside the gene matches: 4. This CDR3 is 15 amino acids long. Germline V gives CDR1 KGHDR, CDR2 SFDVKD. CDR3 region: CATSEWDRLNTEAFF. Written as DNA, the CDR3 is TGTGCCACCAGTGAGTGGGACAGATTGAACACTGAAGCTTTCTTT.

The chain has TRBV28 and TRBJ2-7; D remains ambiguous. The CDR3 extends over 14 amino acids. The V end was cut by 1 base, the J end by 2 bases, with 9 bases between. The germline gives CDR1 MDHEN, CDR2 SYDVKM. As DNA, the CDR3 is TGTGCCAGCAGTTTATCCCTACCCGCCTACGAGCAGTACTTC. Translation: CASSLSLPAYEQYF.

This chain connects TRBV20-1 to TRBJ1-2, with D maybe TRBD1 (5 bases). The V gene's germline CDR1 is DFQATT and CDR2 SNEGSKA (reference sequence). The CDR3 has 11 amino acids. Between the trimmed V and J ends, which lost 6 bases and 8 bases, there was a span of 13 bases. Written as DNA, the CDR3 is TGCAGTGCCCCAGGGTTCGGGGGCTACACCTTC. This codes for CSAPGFGGYTF.

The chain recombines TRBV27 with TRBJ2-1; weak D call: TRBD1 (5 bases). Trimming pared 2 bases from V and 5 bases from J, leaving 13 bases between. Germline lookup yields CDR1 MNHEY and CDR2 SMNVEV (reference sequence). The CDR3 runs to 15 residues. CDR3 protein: CASSLDRRRNNEQFF. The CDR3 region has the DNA TGTGCCAGCAGTTTAGACAGACGACGTAACAATGAGCAGTTCTTC.

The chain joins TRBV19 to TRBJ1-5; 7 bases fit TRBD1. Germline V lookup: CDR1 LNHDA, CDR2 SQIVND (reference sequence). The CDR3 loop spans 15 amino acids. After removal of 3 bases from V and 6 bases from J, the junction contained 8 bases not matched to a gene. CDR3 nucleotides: TGTGCCAGTAGTATTCGACAGGGTGGGAGTCAGCCCCAGCATTTT. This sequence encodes CASSIRQGGSQPQHF.

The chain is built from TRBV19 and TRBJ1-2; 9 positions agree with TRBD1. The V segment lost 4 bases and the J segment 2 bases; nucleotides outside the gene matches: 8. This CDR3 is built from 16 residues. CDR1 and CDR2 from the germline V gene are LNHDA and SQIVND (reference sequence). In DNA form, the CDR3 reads TGTGCCAGTAGTAATAGTCCGGGACAGGGAAACTATGGCTACACCTTC. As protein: CASSNSPGQGNYGYTF.

CDR3 sequence reads: CASSLGQRGGYTF. The CDR3 nucleotides are TGTGCCAGCAGTTTAGGGCAGAGAGGTGGCTACACCTTC. V usage is TRBV12-3 or TRBV12-4 and J usage is TRBJ1-2; D is undetermined. V lost 1 base to trimming and J lost 7 bases, with 10 bases between them. The CDR3 sequence is 13 residues long.

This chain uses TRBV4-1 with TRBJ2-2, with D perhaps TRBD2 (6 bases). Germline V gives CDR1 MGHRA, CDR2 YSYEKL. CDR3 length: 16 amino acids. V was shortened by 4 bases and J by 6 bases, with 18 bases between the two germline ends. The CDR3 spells CASSPGSGWGPGELFF. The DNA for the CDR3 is TGCGCCAGCAGCCCCGGTAGCGGATGGGGCCCCGGGGAGCTGTTTTTT.

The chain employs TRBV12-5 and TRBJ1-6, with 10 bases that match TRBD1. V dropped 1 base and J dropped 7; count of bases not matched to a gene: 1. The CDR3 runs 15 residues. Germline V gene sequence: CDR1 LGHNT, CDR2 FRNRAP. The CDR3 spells CASGLGQGANSPLHF. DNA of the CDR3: TGTGCTAGTGGTTTGGGACAGGGGGCCAATTCACCCCTCCACTTT.

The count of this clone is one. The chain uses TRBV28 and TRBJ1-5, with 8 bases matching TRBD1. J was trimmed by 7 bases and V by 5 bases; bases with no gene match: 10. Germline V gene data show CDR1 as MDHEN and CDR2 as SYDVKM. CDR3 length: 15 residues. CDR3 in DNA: TGTGCCAGCAGTACCCTCCAGGGGGCACGGCAGCCCCAGCATTTT. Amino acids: CASSTLQGARQPQHF. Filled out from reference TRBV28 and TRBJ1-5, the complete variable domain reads DVKVTQSSRYLVKRTGEKVFLECVQDMDHENMFWYRQDPGLGLRLIYFSYDVKMKEKGDIPEGYSVSREKKERFSLILESASTNQTSMYLCASSTLQGARQPQHFGDGTRLSIL.

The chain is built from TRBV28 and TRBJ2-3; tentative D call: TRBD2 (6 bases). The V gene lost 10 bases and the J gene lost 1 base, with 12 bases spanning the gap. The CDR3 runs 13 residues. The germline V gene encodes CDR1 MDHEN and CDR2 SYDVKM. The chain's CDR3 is CATPGSGTDTQYF. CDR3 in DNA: TGTGCCACGCCCGGGAGTGGCACAGATACGCAGTATTTT.

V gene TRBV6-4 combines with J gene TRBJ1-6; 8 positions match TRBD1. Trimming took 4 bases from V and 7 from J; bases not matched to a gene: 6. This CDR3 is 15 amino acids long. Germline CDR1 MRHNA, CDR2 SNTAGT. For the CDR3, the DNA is TGTGCCAGCAGTGGGACCAGGGGGCCGAATTCACCCCTCCACTTT. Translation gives CASSGTRGPNSPLHF.

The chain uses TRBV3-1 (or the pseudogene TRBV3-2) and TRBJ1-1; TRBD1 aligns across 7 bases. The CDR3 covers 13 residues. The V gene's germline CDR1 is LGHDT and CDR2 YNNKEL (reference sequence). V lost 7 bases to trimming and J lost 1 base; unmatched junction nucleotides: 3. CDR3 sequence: CASTRQGNTEAFF. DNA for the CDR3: TGTGCCAGCACCCGACAGGGGAACACTGAAGCTTTCTTT.

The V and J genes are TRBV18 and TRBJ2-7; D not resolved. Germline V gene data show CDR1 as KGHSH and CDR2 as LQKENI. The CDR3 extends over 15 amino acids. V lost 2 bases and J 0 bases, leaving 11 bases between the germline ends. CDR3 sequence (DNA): TGTGCCAGCTCACCAGCGGTAGGATCCTCCTACGAGCAGTACTTC. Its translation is CASSPAVGSSYEQYF.

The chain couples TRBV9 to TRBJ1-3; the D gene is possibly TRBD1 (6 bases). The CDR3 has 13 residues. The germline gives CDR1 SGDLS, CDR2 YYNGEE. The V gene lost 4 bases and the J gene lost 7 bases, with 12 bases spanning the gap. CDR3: CASSSGDGNTIYF. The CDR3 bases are TGTGCCAGCAGCTCAGGGGATGGGAACACCATATATTTT.

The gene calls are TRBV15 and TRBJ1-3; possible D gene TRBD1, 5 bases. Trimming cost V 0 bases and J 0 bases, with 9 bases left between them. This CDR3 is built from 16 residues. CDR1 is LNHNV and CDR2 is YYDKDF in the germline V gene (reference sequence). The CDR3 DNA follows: TGTGCCACCAGCAGAGATCGGGGGTTCTCTGGAAACACCATATATTTT. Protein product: CATSRDRGFSGNTIYF.

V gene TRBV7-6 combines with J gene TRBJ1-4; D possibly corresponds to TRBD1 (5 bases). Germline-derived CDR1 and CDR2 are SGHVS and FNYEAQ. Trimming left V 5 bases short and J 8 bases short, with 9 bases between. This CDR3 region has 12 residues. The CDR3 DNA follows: TGTGCCAGCAGCCCCGGGGGGGAAAAACTGTTTTTT. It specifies CASSPGGEKLFF. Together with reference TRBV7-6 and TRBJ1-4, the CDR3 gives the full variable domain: GAGVSQSPRYKVTKRGQDVALRCDPISGHVSLYWYRQALGQGPEFLTYFNYEAQQDKSGLPNDRFSAERPEGSISTLTIQRTEQRDSAMYRCASSPGGEKLFFGSGTQLSVL.

Here the CDR3 DNA reads TGTGCCAGCAGTAAACAGGGTACTGGCTACACCTTC. The encoded protein is CASSKQGTGYTF. The chain recombines TRBV6-5 with TRBJ1-2; possibly TRBD1 for D (6 bases). V gave up 5 bases and J gave up 7 bases, with 11 bases separating them. The CDR3 contains 12 residues. Germline assignment: CDR1 MNHEY and CDR2 SVGAGI.

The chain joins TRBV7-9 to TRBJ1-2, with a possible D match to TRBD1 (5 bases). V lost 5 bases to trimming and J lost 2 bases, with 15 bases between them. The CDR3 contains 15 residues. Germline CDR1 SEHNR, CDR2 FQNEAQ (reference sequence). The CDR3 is CASSDMWTSNYGYTF. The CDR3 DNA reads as TGTGCCAGCAGCGATATGTGGACATCGAACTATGGCTACACCTTC.

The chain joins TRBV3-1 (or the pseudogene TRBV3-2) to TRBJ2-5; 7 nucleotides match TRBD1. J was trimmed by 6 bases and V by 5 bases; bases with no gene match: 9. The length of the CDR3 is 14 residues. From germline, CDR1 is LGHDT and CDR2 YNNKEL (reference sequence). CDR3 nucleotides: TGTGCCAGCAGCTTGCGACAGGGAGTAAAGACCCAGTACTTC. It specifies CASSLRQGVKTQYF.

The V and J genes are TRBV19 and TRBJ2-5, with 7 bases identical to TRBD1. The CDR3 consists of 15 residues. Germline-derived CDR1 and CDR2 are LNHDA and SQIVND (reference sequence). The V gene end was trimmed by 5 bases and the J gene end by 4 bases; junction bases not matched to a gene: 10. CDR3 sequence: CASSGQTGYRETQYF. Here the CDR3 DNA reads TGTGCCAGTAGTGGCCAGACAGGGTACAGAGAGACCCAGTACTTC.

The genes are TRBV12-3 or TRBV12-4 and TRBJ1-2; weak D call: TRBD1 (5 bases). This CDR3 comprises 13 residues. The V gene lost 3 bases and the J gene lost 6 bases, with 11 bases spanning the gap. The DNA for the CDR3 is TGTGCCAGCAGTTTCGAGGGACTCAATGGCTACACCTTC. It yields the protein CASSFEGLNGYTF.

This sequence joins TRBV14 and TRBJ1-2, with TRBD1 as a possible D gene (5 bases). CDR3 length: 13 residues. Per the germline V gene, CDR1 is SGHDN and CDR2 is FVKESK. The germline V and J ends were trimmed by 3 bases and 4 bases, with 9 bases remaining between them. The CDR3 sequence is CASSHGGSYGYTF. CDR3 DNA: TGTGCCAGCAGCCACGGGGGGTCCTATGGCTACACCTTC.

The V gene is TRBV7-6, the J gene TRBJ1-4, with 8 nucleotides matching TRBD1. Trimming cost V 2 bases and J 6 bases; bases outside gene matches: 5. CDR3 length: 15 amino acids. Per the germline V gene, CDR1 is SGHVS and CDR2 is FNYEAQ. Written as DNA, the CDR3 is TGTGCCAGCAGCTTAACACAGGGGGGCGATGAAAAACTGTTTTTT. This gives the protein CASSLTQGGDEKLFF.

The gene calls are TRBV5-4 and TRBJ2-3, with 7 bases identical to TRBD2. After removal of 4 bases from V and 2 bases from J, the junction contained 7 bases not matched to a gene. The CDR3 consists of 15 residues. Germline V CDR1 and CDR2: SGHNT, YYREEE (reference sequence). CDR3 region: CASSPRGGDTDTQYF. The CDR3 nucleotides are TGTGCCAGCAGCCCCCGTGGGGGGGACACAGATACGCAGTATTTT.